This TCR beta chain was captured by sequencing in a study of shared clonotypes between healthy human individuals. Study findings and constraints: Larger estimated richness was generally recorded for naive subsets relative to memory subsets.

Deep-level running was used for the assay. Clones were read by immunoSEQ multiplex PCR, and TCRdb kept only the in-frame ones, dropping some. The profile shows about 2.1 million clones, roughly 95% of them singletons. This CDR3 comprises 14 residues. J gave up 8 bases and V 2 bases, and 7 bases lay outside the gene matches. Germline CDR1 SGHTS, CDR2 YDEGEE. CD45RO-negative, CCR7-positively selected cells formed the naive CD8 fraction, excluding terminally differentiated effector memory CD45RA+ cells. Worth noting for this clone: Antigen: not known.

The chain has TRBV5-8 and TRBJ2-1; 7 positions match TRBD2. The sequence derives from a man aged 18 to 35 in good health. Some clones in this sample may be carry-over from other donors' samples. Sequenced sample: naive CD8+ T cells from PBMCs. The CDR3 reads CASSFSGGWDEQFF. DNA for the CDR3: TGTGCCAGCAGCTTTTCGGGAGGTTGGGATGAGCAGTTCTTC.